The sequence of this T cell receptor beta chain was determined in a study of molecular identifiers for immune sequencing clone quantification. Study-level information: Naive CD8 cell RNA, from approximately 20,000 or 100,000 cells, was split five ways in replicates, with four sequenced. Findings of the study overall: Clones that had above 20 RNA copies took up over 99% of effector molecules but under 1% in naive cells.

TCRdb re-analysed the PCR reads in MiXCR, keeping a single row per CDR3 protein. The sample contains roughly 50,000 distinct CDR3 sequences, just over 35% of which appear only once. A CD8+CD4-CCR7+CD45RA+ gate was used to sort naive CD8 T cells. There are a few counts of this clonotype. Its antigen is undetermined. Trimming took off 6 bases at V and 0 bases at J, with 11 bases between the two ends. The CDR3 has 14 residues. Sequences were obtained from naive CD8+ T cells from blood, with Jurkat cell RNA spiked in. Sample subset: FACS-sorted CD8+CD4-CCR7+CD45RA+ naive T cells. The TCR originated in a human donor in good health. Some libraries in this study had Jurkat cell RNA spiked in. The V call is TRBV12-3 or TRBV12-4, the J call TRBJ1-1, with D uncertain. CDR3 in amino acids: CASSQDGMNTEAFF. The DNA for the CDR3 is TGTGCCAGCAGCCAAGACGGGATGAACACTGAAGCTTTCTTT.